This T cell receptor beta chain was identified during a study of T cell repertoires in cytomegalovirus infection. Germline V gene sequence: CDR1 SGHRS, CDR2 YFSETQ. The CDR3 extends over 14 amino acids. V was pared by 5 bases and J by 3 bases, with 6 bases of the junction left unmatched. This clonotype has just a few counts. TCRdb reprocessed the reads via MiXCR and lists one record per CDR3 protein. The repertoire holds some 400,000 distinct CDR3 sequences, with 18% as singletons. The chain couples TRBV5-1 to TRBJ1-2; 8 positions match TRBD1. This sequence originates from a human donor in good health (CMV status not recorded). Some clones in this sample may be carry-over from other donors' samples. Input material: PBMCs. The CDR3 reads CASSQGQEDYGYTF. The CDR3 nucleotides are TGCGCCAGCAGTCAGGGACAGGAGGACTATGGCTACACCTTC.